A single sample is the source of the 12 T cell receptor beta chains below, sequenced in a study of PD-L1 blockade in urothelial cancer. Here immunoSEQ multiplex PCR was the method, and the copy in TCRdb shows in-frame clones only, minus some. The table includes about 120,000 clones, about 83% detected once. Time point defined: peripheral blood 6 weeks after treatment start. Sequencing was performed on PBMCs, taken around atezolizumab (anti-PD-L1) treatment. These receptors were obtained from a man aged 45-65 years with urothelial cancer.

The chain joins TRBV5-1 to TRBJ2-1, with D perhaps TRBD1 (7 bases). Trimming stripped 1 base from V and 8 bases from J, with 16 bases between. The CDR3 runs to 15 residues. Germline values: CDR1 SGHRS, CDR2 YFSETQ. For the CDR3, the DNA is TGCGCCAGCAGCTTGCAAGGAGGGGGCGGCGATGAGCAGTTCTTC. Its translation: CASSLQGGGGDEQFF.

This chain links TRBV7-6 with TRBJ2-3; 8 positions agree with TRBD1. The length of the CDR3 is 16 residues. Germline assignment: CDR1 SGHVS and CDR2 FNYEAQ. V gave up 1 base and J gave up 4 bases; unmatched junction bases: 7. The CDR3 nucleotides read TGTGCCAGCAGCTTAGGGACAGGGTCTGCAGCAGATACGCAGTATTTT. Its protein product is CASSLGTGSAADTQYF.

The rearrangement joins TRBV27 to TRBJ2-7, with D perhaps TRBD2 (5 bases). The CDR3 has 13 residues. Germline CDR1 and CDR2: MNHEY and SMNVEV (reference sequence). Between the trimmed V and J ends, which lost 9 bases and 2 bases, there was a span of 14 bases. Here the CDR3 reads CASNWRVAYEQYF. Written as DNA, the CDR3 is TGTGCCAGTAACTGGCGGGTAGCCTACGAGCAGTACTTC.

The chain couples TRBV11-2 to TRBJ2-2; D gene uncertain. V lost 4 bases and J 2 bases, leaving 11 bases between the germline ends. CDR1 SGHAT and CDR2 FQNNGV come from the germline V gene. The CDR3 loop spans 15 amino acids. CDR3 in amino acids: CASSYRVGNTGELFF. The CDR3 DNA is TGTGCCAGCAGCTACCGGGTCGGAAACACCGGGGAGCTGTTTTTT.

The chain carries TRBV7-8 and TRBJ1-2; the D gene is possibly TRBD1 (6 bases). There are 14 residues in the CDR3. The germline gives CDR1 SGHVS, CDR2 FQNEAQ. V was shortened by 5 bases and J by 8 bases, with 18 bases between the two germline ends. CDR3 sequence (DNA): TGTGCCAGCAGCCCGGGCGGGGGGCAGAGAGGCTACACCTTC. This sequence encodes CASSPGGGQRGYTF.

The chain uses TRBV7-3 and TRBJ2-7, with 7 nucleotides matching TRBD1. The CDR3 covers 15 residues. The germline V gene has CDR1 SGHTA and CDR2 FQGTGA. With 6 bases clipped from V and 2 bases from J, the junction kept 10 bases outside the gene matches. CDR3 sequence (DNA): TGTGCCAGCAGACATAATTGGACAGGTGCCTACGAGCAGTACTTC. This codes for CASRHNWTGAYEQYF.

This clone came up a few times. The J gene is TRBJ1-2, the V gene TRBV2; 7 bases agree with TRBD1. Trimming took 6 bases from V and 8 from J; bases not matched to a gene: 15. There are 15 residues in the CDR3. In germline, CDR1 is SNHLY, CDR2 FYNNEI. The CDR3 sequence is CASSVIQGQAAGYTF. DNA for the CDR3: TGTGCCAGCAGCGTAATTCAAGGACAGGCCGCCGGCTACACCTTC.

The chain is built from TRBV7-2 and TRBJ2-1, with TRBD1 as a possible D gene (8 bases). The CDR3 totals 16 residues. Germline values: CDR1 SGHTA, CDR2 FQGNSA. V was clipped by 3 bases and J by 5 bases, with 17 bases between them. The CDR3: CASSFAGDRPNNEQFF. The DNA of the CDR3 is TGTGCCAGCAGCTTTGCGGGGGACAGGCCGAACAATGAGCAGTTCTTC.

This chain joins TRBV10-1 and TRBJ1-1; no firm D call. The CDR3 runs to 13 residues. Trimming took off 0 bases at V and 5 bases at J, with 7 bases between the two ends. Germline V CDR1 and CDR2: WNHNN, SYGVQD (reference sequence). The CDR3 bases are TGCGCCAGCAGTGAGTCATCTAGGACTGAAGCTTTCTTT. It specifies CASSESSRTEAFF.

The chain combines TRBV5-1 with TRBJ1-1; 8 bases agree with TRBD1. The CDR3 extends over 15 amino acids. V lost 4 bases to trimming and J lost 0 bases; unmatched junction nucleotides: 5. CDR1 is SGHRS, CDR2 YFSETQ, per germline. CDR3 sequence reads: CASSQGQGMNTEAFF. As DNA, the CDR3 is TGCGCCAGCAGCCAAGGACAGGGCATGAACACTGAAGCTTTCTTT.

This chain connects TRBV5-4 to TRBJ2-5; D is perhaps TRBD2 (5 bases). Germline V gives CDR1 SGHNT, CDR2 YYREEE (reference sequence). V was clipped by 2 bases and J by 1 base, with 12 bases between them. The CDR3 has 15 residues. The CDR3 nucleotides read TGTGCCAGCAGCTTACGACTAACCCCCCAAGAGACCCAGTACTTC. This gives the protein CASSLRLTPQETQYF.

In its sample, this clone was seen once. V is TRBV7-2 and J is TRBJ2-1; D perhaps matches TRBD2 (5 bases). The CDR3 consists of 15 residues. V shed 2 bases and J shed 0 bases, with 8 bases lying between them. CDR1 and CDR2 (germline): SGHTA, FQGNSA. This CDR3 is CASSLTGSSYNEQFF. The CDR3 DNA is TGTGCCAGCAGCTTAACGGGATCCTCCTACAATGAGCAGTTCTTC.